The T cell receptor beta chain under discussion was sequenced for a study of blood T cell repertoires in COVID-19. Looking at the study overall: The origin of the acute and convalescent COVID-19 samples was the United States, Italy and Spain.

V trimming: 5 bases; J trimming: 4 bases; junction bases outside the gene matches: 4. CDR3 length: 14 amino acids. The germline CDR1 and CDR2 sequences are SEHNR and FQNEAQ (reference sequence). Study processing details: Amplified reference gene primers provided the basis for estimating nucleated cell counts. Sequencing used immunoSEQ multiplex PCR; TCRdb keeps in-frame clones, though not all of them. V and J calls and clone size are copied from that table; D and trimming were computed from the DNA. The sample carries about 160,000 clones, under 95% recorded once. The chain uses TRBV7-9 and TRBJ2-7; the match to TRBD2 covers 11 bases. Sequencing input: peripheral blood. This TCR came from a man in his 60s with active or convalescent COVID-19. CDR3 coding DNA: TGTGCCAGCAGCCTTAGCGGGAGGGCTTACGAGCAGTACTTC. Residues: CASSLSGRAYEQYF.